This TCR beta chain comes out of a study of cytomegalovirus exposure and HLA in healthy donors. J gave up 3 bases and V 3 bases, and 5 bases lay outside the gene matches. Germline assignment: CDR1 KGHSY and CDR2 FQNENV. This CDR3 region has 15 residues. The PCR employed 60 Vbeta primers together with 13 Jbeta primers. TCRdb keeps only in-frame clones here, not all; method: immunoSEQ multiplex PCR. The top ten clones hold around 3.9% of a sample with under 150,000 clones, 65% to 75% of them seen once. The chain employs TRBV16 and TRBJ2-1, with 7 bases matching TRBD1. This clonotype originated in a woman in her forties in good health and CMV-seropositive. The sample taken for sequencing was PBMCs. The CDR3 reads CASSHKAGGYNEQFF. The CDR3 DNA follows: TGTGCCAGCAGCCATAAGGCAGGGGGCTACAATGAGCAGTTCTTC.